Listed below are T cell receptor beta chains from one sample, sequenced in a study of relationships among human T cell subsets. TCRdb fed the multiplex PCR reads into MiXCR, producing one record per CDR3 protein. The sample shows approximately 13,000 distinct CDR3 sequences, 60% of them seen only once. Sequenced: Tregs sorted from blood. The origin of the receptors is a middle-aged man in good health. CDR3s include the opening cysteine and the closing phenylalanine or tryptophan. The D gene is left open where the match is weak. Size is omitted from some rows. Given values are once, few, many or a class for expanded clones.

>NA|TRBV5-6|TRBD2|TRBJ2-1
CASSFRTSGSPINEQFF
TGTGCCAGCAGCTTTCGAACTAGCGGGAGCCCCATCAATGAGCAGTTCTTC
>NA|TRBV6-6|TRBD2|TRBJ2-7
CASRDGTSSYEQYF
TGTGCCAGCAGGGACGGGACTAGCTCCTACGAGCAGTACTTC
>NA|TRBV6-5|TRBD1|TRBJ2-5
CASSSETPGQGTQETQYF
TGTGCCAGCAGTTCCGAGACTCCGGGACAGGGAACTCAAGAGACCCAGTACTTC
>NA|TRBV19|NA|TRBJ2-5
CASSMRRDYQETQYF
TGTGCCAGTAGTATGAGGCGGGACTACCAAGAGACCCAGTACTTC
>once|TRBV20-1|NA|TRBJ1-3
CSAKEGAGNTIYF
TGCAGTGCAAAAGAAGGGGCTGGAAACACCATATATTTT
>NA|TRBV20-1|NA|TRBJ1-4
CSAYRTRGEKLFF
TGCAGTGCTTACAGGACTAGGGGTGAAAAACTGTTCTTT
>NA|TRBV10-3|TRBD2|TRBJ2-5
CAISYPRTSGQETQYF
TGTGCCATCAGTTACCCCAGGACTAGCGGCCAAGAGACCCAGTACTTC
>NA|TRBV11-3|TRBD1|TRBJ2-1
CASSQGESSYNEQFF
TGTGCCAGCAGCCAGGGGGAGAGCTCCTACAATGAGCAGTTCTTC
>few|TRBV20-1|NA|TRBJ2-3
CSALGASGTDTQYF
TGCAGTGCCCTGGGGGCCTCTGGCACAGATACGCAGTATTTT
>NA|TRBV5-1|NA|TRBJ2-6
CASSLGHVLSGANVLTF
TGCGCCAGCAGCTTGGGGCACGTCTTATCTGGGGCCAACGTCCTGACTTTC
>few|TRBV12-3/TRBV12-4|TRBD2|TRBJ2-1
CASSLSGGAGEQFF
TGTGCCAGCAGCCTTAGCGGGGGGGCAGGTGAGCAGTTCTTC
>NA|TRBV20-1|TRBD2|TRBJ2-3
CSASSASGTDTQYF
TGCAGTGCTAGTTCGGCTAGCGGGACTGATACGCAGTATTTT
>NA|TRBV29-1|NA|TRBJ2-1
CSVEKFGGASYNEQFF
TGCAGCGTTGAAAAATTTGGCGGAGCCTCCTACAATGAGCAGTTCTTC
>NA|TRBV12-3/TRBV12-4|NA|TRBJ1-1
CASSLAAGKAFF
TGTGCCAGCAGTTTAGCGGCGGGGAAGGCTTTCTTT
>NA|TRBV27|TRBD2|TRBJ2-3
CASSPRGTSGGKDTQYF
TGTGCCAGCAGTCCCCGGGGGACTAGCGGGGGGAAAGATACGCAGTATTTT
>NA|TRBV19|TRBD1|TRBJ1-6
CASSAGTGGSSPLHF
TGTGCCAGTAGCGCCGGGACAGGGGGCAGTTCACCCCTCCACTTT
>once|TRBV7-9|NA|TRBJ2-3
CASNQVGLSTDTQYF
TGTGCCAGCAACCAGGTGGGGCTTAGCACAGATACGCAGTATTTT
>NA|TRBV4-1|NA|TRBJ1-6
CASSQDWESLHF
TGCGCCAGCAGCCAAGATTGGGAGTCCCTCCACTTT
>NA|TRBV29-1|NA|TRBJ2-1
CSGDVAPGQFF
TGCAGCGGGGACGTAGCCCCGGGGCAGTTCTTC
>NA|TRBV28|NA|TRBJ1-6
CASSFGTGALNSPLHF
TGTGCCAGCAGTTTTGGGACCGGTGCTCTCAATTCACCCCTCCACTTT
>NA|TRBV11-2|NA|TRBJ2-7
CASREGAYEQYF
TGTGCCAGCAGGGAGGGAGCATACGAGCAGTACTTC
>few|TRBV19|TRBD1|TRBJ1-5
CASSPGGGNQPQHF
TGTGCCAGTAGCCCAGGGGGCGGCAATCAGCCCCAGCATTTT
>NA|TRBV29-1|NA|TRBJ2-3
CSGGHGKADTQYF
TGCAGCGGCGGACACGGAAAGGCAGATACGCAGTATTTT